These T cell receptor beta chains were read from a single sample in a study of metastatic and nonmetastatic thyroid tumors. Using MiXCR, TCRdb reanalyzed the PCR reads. Here the sample spans about 41,000 clones, 20% to 25% being singletons. Sequencing was carried out using tumor tissue. These receptors came from a female donor with papillary thyroid cancer or a benign thyroid nodule (not recorded which). Some clones in this sample may be carry-over from other donors' samples. CDR3s include the opening cysteine and the closing phenylalanine or tryptophan. D genes are given only for firm matches. Rows may omit the clone size; those that give it use once, few, many or a size class.

J: TRBJ2-7
D: .
V: TRBV27
size: .
CDR3: CASRLSGAYEQYF
DNA: TGTGCCAGCAGACTGAGCGGAGCCTACGAACAGTACTTC

J: TRBJ1-4
D: .
V: TRBV12-3/TRBV12-4
size: few
CDR3: CASSPGLVGATNEKLFF
DNA: TGTGCCAGTAGTCCGGGCCTGGTGGGGGCCACTAATGAAAAACTGTTTTTT

J: TRBJ1-2
D: .
V: TRBV3-1
size: few
CDR3: CASSQEGGGGYTF
DNA: TGTGCCAGCAGCCAAGAAGGAGGAGGGGGCTACACCTTC

J: TRBJ2-5
D: TRBD1
V: TRBV12-3/TRBV12-4
size: many
CDR3: CASSPGQSIETQYF
DNA: TGTGCCAGCAGTCCGGGACAGTCCATAGAGACCCAGTACTTC

J: TRBJ1-6
D: .
V: TRBV7-6
size: many
CDR3: CASSLARGRNSPLHF
DNA: TGTGCCAGCAGCTTAGCGCGGGGGCGGAATTCACCCCTCCACTTT

J: TRBJ2-7
D: .
V: TRBV19
size: .
CDR3: CASSIWTNYEQYF
DNA: TGTGCCAGTAGCATATGGACAAACTACGAGCAGTACTTC

J: TRBJ2-7
D: TRBD1
V: TRBV12-3/TRBV12-4
size: .
CDR3: CASSFGDRGFNEQYF
DNA: TGTGCCAGCAGTTTTGGGGACAGGGGGTTCAACGAGCAGTACTTC

J: TRBJ1-1
D: .
V: TRBV11-3
size: .
CDR3: CASSLGENTEAFF
DNA: TGTGCCAGCAGCTTGGGAGAGAACACTGAAGCTTTCTTT

J: TRBJ2-7
D: .
V: TRBV3-1
size: .
CDR3: CASSTQGWNEQYF
DNA: TGTGCCAGCAGCACACAGGGTTGGAACGAGCAGTACTTC

J: TRBJ2-7
D: .
V: TRBV6-5
size: few
CDR3: CASSYGRESWYEQYF
DNA: TGTGCCAGCAGTTACGGCAGGGAGAGTTGGTACGAGCAGTACTTC

J: TRBJ2-3
D: .
V: TRBV6-2/TRBV6-3
size: .
CDR3: CASSYSRGDGYTDTQYF
DNA: TGTGCCAGCAGTTACTCGAGGGGGGACGGATACACAGATACGCAGTATTTT

J: TRBJ2-6
D: .
V: TRBV6-1
size: .
CDR3: CASSEKDRTLLVF
DNA: TGTGCCAGCAGTGAAAAGGATCGGACGCTACTAGTTTTC

J: TRBJ1-1
D: .
V: TRBV5-1
size: .
CDR3: CASSLDGVLEAFF
DNA: TGCGCCAGCAGCTTAGACGGCGTTTTGGAAGCTTTCTTT

J: TRBJ1-1
D: TRBD1
V: TRBV13
size: .
CDR3: CASSIEDRGNTEAFF
DNA: TGTGCCAGCAGCATTGAGGACAGGGGGAACACTGAAGCTTTCTTT

J: TRBJ1-5
D: .
V: TRBV28
size: few
CDR3: CASSTHPQPQHF
DNA: TGTGCCAGCAGTACCCACCCTCAGCCCCAGCATTTT

J: TRBJ1-1
D: .
V: TRBV7-3
size: medium-sized
CDR3: CASSLYLNTEAFF
DNA: TGTGCCAGCAGCTTATATCTGAACACTGAAGCTTTCTTT

J: TRBJ2-3
D: TRBD2
V: TRBV10-1
size: many
CDR3: CASSPRLAGNTDTQYF
DNA: TGCGCCAGCAGTCCGCGGCTAGCGGGGAACACAGATACGCAGTATTTT

J: TRBJ2-5
D: TRBD1
V: TRBV5-1
size: .
CDR3: CASSRGTGVGETQYF
DNA: TGCGCCAGCAGCAGGGGGACAGGGGTTGGAGAGACCCAGTACTTC

J: TRBJ1-2
D: .
V: TRBV20-1
size: many
CDR3: CSARDYRDIGGYTF
DNA: TGCAGTGCTAGAGATTACCGGGACATAGGCGGCTACACCTTC

J: TRBJ2-2
D: .
V: TRBV11-2
size: .
CDR3: CASSLDLEATGELFF
DNA: TGTGCCAGCAGCTTAGATTTGGAGGCGACCGGGGAGCTGTTTTTT

J: TRBJ2-2
D: .
V: TRBV11-3
size: .
CDR3: CASSSPTGVYTGELFF
DNA: TGTGCCAGCAGCTCTCCCACGGGGGTCTACACCGGGGAGCTGTTTTTT

J: TRBJ1-2
D: .
V: TRBV9
size: many
CDR3: CASSFTGNYGYTF
DNA: TGTGCCAGCAGCTTTACAGGGAACTATGGCTACACCTTC

J: TRBJ2-2
D: TRBD1
V: TRBV24-1
size: .
CDR3: CATSDETVTGDTEELFF
DNA: TGTGCCACCAGTGATGAGACCGTGACAGGGGACACCGAGGAGCTGTTTTTT

J: TRBJ2-3
D: .
V: TRBV7-2
size: .
CDR3: CASSLAFTDTQYF
DNA: TGTGCCAGCAGCTTAGCCTTCACAGATACGCAGTATTTT

J: TRBJ2-3
D: TRBD2
V: TRBV6-2/TRBV6-3
size: many
CDR3: CASSPRGEADTQYF
DNA: TGTGCCAGCAGTCCTCGGGGGGAGGCAGATACGCAGTATTTT

J: TRBJ2-7
D: .
V: TRBV2
size: medium-sized
CDR3: CASKYSGPTYEQYF
DNA: TGTGCCAGCAAGTACAGCGGACCTACCTACGAGCAGTACTTC

J: TRBJ2-2
D: .
V: TRBV6-1
size: many
CDR3: CASSRTGWGNTGELFF
DNA: TGTGCCAGCAGTCGCACTGGATGGGGGAACACCGGGGAGCTGTTTTTT

J: TRBJ2-7
D: TRBD1
V: TRBV5-1
size: once
CDR3: CASSKTGQGIYEQYF
DNA: TGCGCCAGCAGCAAGACGGGACAGGGTATCTACGAGCAGTACTTC

J: TRBJ2-3
D: TRBD2
V: TRBV7-6
size: many
CDR3: CASSPSGGVGTDTQYF
DNA: TGTGCCAGCAGCCCTAGCGGGGGGGTTGGCACAGATACGCAGTATTTT

J: TRBJ2-2
D: TRBD1
V: TRBV2
size: few
CDR3: CASGQGQKFTWELFF
DNA: TGTGCCAGCGGACAGGGACAGAAATTCACCTGGGAGCTGTTTTTT

J: TRBJ2-5
D: TRBD2
V: TRBV20-1
size: .
CDR3: CSASARLAGMDFREETQYF
DNA: TGCAGTGCTAGCGCTAGGCTAGCGGGTATGGACTTCCGAGAAGAGACCCAGTACTTC

J: TRBJ2-7
D: TRBD1
V: TRBV28
size: .
CDR3: CASSPYRTGATYEQYF
DNA: TGTGCCAGCAGTCCGTACAGGACAGGGGCCACCTACGAGCAGTACTTC

J: TRBJ2-1
D: TRBD2
V: TRBV5-1
size: .
CDR3: CASSLGPAGVGNEQFF
DNA: TGCGCCAGCAGCTTGGGTCCAGCGGGAGTAGGCAATGAGCAGTTCTTC

J: TRBJ2-7
D: TRBD2
V: TRBV6-1
size: medium-sized
CDR3: CASSVTSGSSEQYF
DNA: TGTGCCAGCAGTGTGACTAGCGGGAGTTCCGAGCAGTACTTC

J: TRBJ2-7
D: TRBD2
V: TRBV6-1
size: few
CDR3: CASSDSAGEGYEQYF
DNA: TGTGCCAGCAGTGATTCGGCGGGAGAGGGCTACGAGCAGTACTTC

J: TRBJ2-1
D: .
V: TRBV3-1
size: .
CDR3: CASSSGWGEQFF
DNA: TGTGCCAGCAGTTCCGGGTGGGGTGAGCAGTTCTTC

J: TRBJ1-2
D: .
V: TRBV30
size: few
CDR3: CAWSDRLF
DNA: TGTGCCTGGAGTGACAGGCTTTTC

J: TRBJ2-2
D: TRBD2
V: TRBV5-1
size: .
CDR3: CASSQPTSGTNTGELFF
DNA: TGCGCCAGCAGCCAGCCCACTAGCGGAACGAACACCGGGGAGCTGTTTTTT

J: TRBJ1-2
D: .
V: TRBV7-6
size: .
CDR3: CASSEEVAGVYGYTF
DNA: TGTGCCAGCAGCGAAGAGGTGGCAGGGGTCTATGGCTACACCTTC

J: TRBJ1-6
D: .
V: TRBV20-1
size: .
CDR3: CSASGRRGNSPLHF
DNA: TGCAGTGCCTCAGGTCGGCGCGGGAATTCACCCCTCCACTTT

J: TRBJ1-2
D: .
V: TRBV6-1
size: few
CDR3: CASSQAGGVYGHTF
DNA: TGTGCCAGCAGTCAAGCTGGGGGCGTCTATGGCCACACCTTC

J: TRBJ2-1
D: .
V: TRBV7-2
size: many
CDR3: CASSPGSEQFF
DNA: TGTGCCAGCAGCCCAGGGTCGGAGCAGTTCTTC

J: TRBJ1-6
D: .
V: TRBV6-5
size: few
CDR3: CASSYGVAENSPLHF
DNA: TGTGCCAGCAGTTACGGGGTGGCGGAGAATTCACCCCTCCACTTT

J: TRBJ1-5
D: .
V: TRBV4-1
size: medium-sized
CDR3: CASSQEPGGGNQPQHF
DNA: TGCGCCAGCAGCCAAGAACCGGGGGGCGGCAATCAGCCCCAGCATTTT

J: TRBJ2-3
D: .
V: TRBV3-2
size: many
CDR3: CASSHGLAGMITSTDTQYF
DNA: TGTGCCAGCAGCCACGGACTAGCGGGGATGATTACTAGCACAGATACGCAGTATTTT

J: TRBJ2-7
D: TRBD2
V: TRBV11-2
size: .
CDR3: CASSSEAGGPYEQYF
DNA: TGTGCCAGCAGCTCCGAAGCGGGGGGACCCTACGAGCAGTACTTC

J: TRBJ2-1
D: .
V: TRBV7-6
size: .
CDR3: CASSLVLADSYNEQFF
DNA: TGTGCCAGCAGCTTAGTTTTAGCGGACTCCTACAATGAGCAGTTCTTC

J: TRBJ2-1
D: .
V: TRBV6-1
size: many
CDR3: CASRNRESPYNEQFF
DNA: TGTGCCAGCAGAAACAGGGAATCCCCCTACAATGAGCAGTTCTTC

J: TRBJ2-2
D: .
V: TRBV11-1
size: many
CDR3: CASSHRLIGDGTGELFF
DNA: TGTGCCAGCAGCCACCGCCTTATCGGGGACGGCACCGGGGAGCTGTTTTTT

J: TRBJ2-1
D: TRBD2
V: TRBV6-1
size: medium-sized
CDR3: CATQGTSSYNEQFF
DNA: TGTGCCACCCAAGGGACTAGCTCCTACAATGAGCAGTTCTTC

J: TRBJ2-1
D: .
V: TRBV4-3
size: many
CDR3: CASSLAGRNNEQFF
DNA: TGCGCCAGCAGTCTTGCGGGGAGGAACAATGAGCAGTTCTTC

J: TRBJ1-5
D: TRBD1
V: TRBV5-1
size: many
CDR3: CASSLGTGPQPQHF
DNA: TGCGCCAGCAGCTTGGGGACAGGCCCCCAGCCCCAGCATTTT